A single sample is the source of the 5 T cell receptor beta chains below, sequenced in a study of OX40 agonist ivuxolimab in advanced cancers. TCRdb's table, derived via immunoSEQ multiplex PCR, lists solely in-frame clones and lacks some. The sample includes tens of thousands of clones, about 83% of them seen just once. Specimen: CD4+ or CD8+ T cells sorted from blood, collected in a trial of the OX40 agonist ivuxolimab. The receptors stem from an adult with an advanced solid tumor such as melanoma, head and neck, liver or kidney cancer.

The rearrangement uses TRBV2 and TRBJ1-1; 8 positions agree with TRBD1. The CDR3 is 13 amino acids. J lost 6 bases, V lost 6 bases, and 6 bases had no gene match. Germline V CDR1 and CDR2: SNHLY, FYNNEI. CDR3 protein: CASSSLDRAEAFF. CDR3 DNA: TGTGCCAGCAGCTCCCTGGACAGGGCTGAAGCTTTCTTT.

The genes are TRBV27 and TRBJ1-1; D gene unclear. The CDR3 runs 13 residues. The germline CDR1 and CDR2 sequences are MNHEY and SMNVEV (reference sequence). The ends were cut back, 3 bases at V and 1 base at J, with 6 bases in the middle. CDR3 residues: CASSLGRNTEAFF. The CDR3 DNA is TGTGCCAGCAGTTTGGGGAGGAACACTGAAGCTTTCTTT.

The gene calls are TRBV11-2 and TRBJ2-1, with 7 bases fitting TRBD1. Trimming cost V 4 bases and J 7 bases; bases outside gene matches: 7. This CDR3 comprises 14 residues. Germline CDR1 reads SGHAT; CDR2 reads FQNNGV. CDR3 region: CASSSTGPGNEQFF. CDR3 DNA sequence: TGTGCCAGCAGCTCGACAGGGCCAGGTAATGAGCAGTTCTTC.

A few counts support this clone. The V gene is TRBV11-2, the J gene TRBJ1-1, with D unclear. Deletions cut 3 bases from V and 1 base from J, with 6 bases between. The CDR3 runs to 13 residues. CDR1 and CDR2 from the germline V gene are SGHAT and FQNNGV. CDR3 nucleotide sequence: TGTGCCAGCAGCTTGGAGGGGAACACTGAAGCTTTCTTT. Its protein is CASSLEGNTEAFF.

The chain carries TRBV19 and TRBJ1-5; 9 bases are shared with TRBD1. The V gene's germline CDR1 is LNHDA and CDR2 SQIVND (reference sequence). The trim removed 6 bases at V and 4 bases at J, leaving 7 bases unmatched. CDR3 length equals 15 residues. The CDR3: CASSLGTGTNQPQHF. CDR3 in DNA: TGTGCCAGTAGCCTCGGGACAGGGACTAATCAGCCCCAGCATTTT.